This T cell receptor beta chain derives from a study of cytomegalovirus exposure and HLA in healthy donors. It was with 60 Vbeta and 13 Jbeta primers that the PCR ran. Sequencing was performed with immunoSEQ multiplex PCR; in TCRdb, only in-frame clones are kept and a portion is missing. The sample data list some 89,000 clones. The TCR sequence derives from a woman aged 25 to 45 in good health and CMV-seronegative. What was sequenced was PBMCs.

The CDR3 nucleotides are TGCAGCGTCGGACAGGGCGGCAACACTGAAGCTTTCTTT. Residues: CSVGQGGNTEAFF. The V call is TRBV29-1, the J call TRBJ1-1; 8 bases agree with TRBD1. The CDR3 has 13 residues. Germline values: CDR1 SQVTM, CDR2 ANQGSEA. V was pared by 6 bases and J by 2 bases, with 5 bases of the junction left unmatched.